A selection of T cell receptor beta chains follows, all from one sample in a study of T cells in Graves' hyperthyroidism and ophthalmopathy. TCRdb analysed the multiplex PCR reads with MiXCR anew, one entry per CDR3 protein. The table lists some 580,000 distinct CDR3 sequences, approximately 15% of them singletons. The specimen was blood. The receptors come from a woman aged 40 to 55 with Graves' ophthalmopathy. The CDR3 runs from the conserved cysteine through the conserved F or W. The D gene is left open where the match is weak. Clone sizes are given selectively: once, few, many, or a class where the clone is expanded.

CDR3 length	clone size	V gene	D gene	J gene	CDR3 protein	CDR3 DNA
16	-	TRBV28	TRBD1	TRBJ2-7	CASSSLPGQINYEQYF	TGTGCCAGCAGTTCCCTCCCGGGACAGATCAACTACGAGCAGTACTTC
16	many	TRBV2	TRBD1	TRBJ1-2	CASSRDRADSNYGYTF	TGTGCCAGCAGTCGGGACAGAGCCGACTCTAACTATGGCTACACCTTC
15	-	TRBV3-1	TRBD1	TRBJ1-5	CASSAQGALLQPQHF	TGTGCCAGCAGCGCACAGGGGGCATTACTTCAGCCCCAGCATTTT
11	-	TRBV6-1	-	TRBJ2-1	CASRATGIQFF	TGTGCCAGCAGAGCTACAGGGATCCAGTTCTTC
15	few	TRBV28	-	TRBJ2-1	CASSSPGTFYNEQFF	TGTGCCAGCAGTTCCCCCGGGACTTTCTACAATGAGCAGTTCTTC
16	many	TRBV3-1	-	TRBJ1-1	CASSQVSTRLNTEAFF	TGTGCCAGCAGCCAAGTCTCTACCAGGCTGAACACTGAAGCTTTCTTT
15	-	TRBV7-3	-	TRBJ2-3	CASSSSMVGTDTQYF	TGTGCCAGCAGCTCCTCCATGGTAGGCACAGATACGCAGTATTTT
17	-	TRBV20-1	TRBD2	TRBJ2-1	CSAVGRRGGSSYNEQFF	TGCAGTGCAGTGGGGCGGCGGGGCGGGAGCTCCTACAATGAGCAGTTCTTC
15	many	TRBV18	-	TRBJ1-1	CASSPLEQRDTEAFF	TGTGCCAGCTCACCATTGGAACAAAGGGACACTGAAGCTTTCTTT
14	many	TRBV30	TRBD2	TRBJ2-5	CACSRLAGGETQYF	TGTGCCTGTAGTCGCCTAGCGGGAGGAGAGACCCAGTACTTC
14	many	TRBV7-9	-	TRBJ1-1	CASSGNGVNTEAFF	TGTGCCAGCAGCGGCAATGGGGTGAACACTGAAGCTTTCTTT
16	-	TRBV6-1	-	TRBJ1-6	CASRGRGGGLFSPLHF	TGTGCCAGCAGGGGCCGGGGAGGCGGCCTATTTTCACCCCTCCACTTT
21	-	TRBV7-9	TRBD2	TRBJ2-3	CASSFSSRGLAGVTRTDTQYF	TGTGCCAGCAGCTTTTCGTCAAGGGGACTAGCGGGAGTTACTAGGACAGATACGCAGTATTTT
18	-	TRBV4-2	-	TRBJ2-3	CASSLHPTGGRGTDTQYF	TGTGCCAGCAGCTTACACCCAACCGGGGGCCGGGGTACAGATACGCAGTATTTT
16	many	TRBV18	TRBD1	TRBJ1-2	CASSPTSAQGAGGYTF	TGTGCCAGCTCACCTACTTCGGCCCAGGGGGCAGGTGGCTACACCTTC
15	-	TRBV28	-	TRBJ1-5	CASSLSGGHSRAQHF	TGTGCCAGCAGTTTATCGGGGGGCCACTCAAGGGCCCAGCATTTT
15	-	TRBV20-1	TRBD2	TRBJ2-5	CSADRVGTTSRSQYF	TGCAGTGCCGACCGAGTAGGGACTACCTCACGGTCCCAGTACTTC
16	few	TRBV6-2/TRBV6-3	-	TRBJ1-5	CASTYGAGNGNQPQHF	TGTGCCAGCACCTACGGGGCAGGGAATGGCAATCAGCCCCAGCATTTT
12	few	TRBV29-1	-	TRBJ2-1	CSVVGGYNEQFF	TGCAGCGTTGTCGGGGGTTACAATGAGCAGTTCTTC
13	few	TRBV19	TRBD2	TRBJ2-7	CASSNSGRYEQYF	TGTGCCAGTAGTAACAGCGGGAGGTACGAGCAGTACTTC
18	-	TRBV27	TRBD2	TRBJ2-1	CASRPRSSGINGGNEQFF	TGTGCCAGCAGGCCACGCTCGAGCGGGATAAACGGGGGCAATGAGCAGTTCTTC
13	many	TRBV28	-	TRBJ2-5	CASNQAGMETQYF	TGTGCCAGCAACCAAGCGGGTATGGAGACCCAGTACTTC
15	many	TRBV6-1	TRBD1	TRBJ2-7	CASSFGTGFSYEQYF	TGTGCCAGCAGTTTCGGGACAGGGTTTTCCTACGAGCAGTACTTC
10	-	TRBV10-1	-	TRBJ1-4	CAGGGEKLFF	TGCGCCGGGGGGGGTGAAAAACTGTTTTTT
14	few	TRBV11-2	-	TRBJ1-6	CASSWGPNNSPLHF	TGTGCCAGCAGCTGGGGGCCCAATAATTCACCCCTCCACTTT
15	many	TRBV6-1	TRBD2	TRBJ2-3	CASSEWRGNTDTQYF	TGTGCCAGCAGTGAATGGCGGGGGAACACAGATACGCAGTATTTT
17	-	TRBV4-2	-	TRBJ2-7	CASSLPPGPRTTYEQYF	TGTGCCAGCAGCCTCCCCCCGGGACCACGAACGACCTACGAGCAGTACTTC
14	many	TRBV7-8	-	TRBJ2-1	CASSLTTSNNEQFF	TGTGCCAGCAGCCTTACTACTAGCAACAATGAGCAGTTCTTC
15	many	TRBV30	-	TRBJ2-5	CAWSVRGTTQETQYF	TGTGCCTGGAGTGTAAGAGGTACTACCCAAGAGACCCAGTACTTC
15	-	TRBV7-9	-	TRBJ2-1	CASSPISSDYNEQFF	TGTGCCAGCAGCCCCATCTCTAGCGACTACAATGAGCAGTTCTTC
14	few	TRBV7-2	-	TRBJ2-1	CATSGRGGQNEQFF	TGTGCCACCTCGGGGAGGGGGGGGCAGAATGAGCAGTTCTTC
14	-	TRBV10-3	TRBD2	TRBJ2-1	CAISELLRGNEQFF	TGTGCCATCAGTGAGTTGCTGCGGGGGAATGAGCAGTTCTTC
13	many	TRBV6-2/TRBV6-3	-	TRBJ2-7	CASSRQGIYEQYF	TGTGCCAGCAGTAGGCAGGGGATCTACGAGCAGTACTTC
13	-	TRBV5-6	TRBD1	TRBJ1-1	CASSPQGVAEDFF	TGTGCCAGCAGCCCCCAGGGGGTGGCTGAAGATTTCTTT
14	many	TRBV30	TRBD1	TRBJ1-4	CAWSQKDRPEKLFF	TGTGCCTGGAGCCAGAAGGACAGGCCTGAAAAACTGTTTTTT
15	-	TRBV19	-	TRBJ2-4	CASSMWGQAKNIQYF	TGTGCCAGTAGTATGTGGGGACAAGCCAAAAACATTCAGTACTTC
17	many	TRBV25-1	TRBD2	TRBJ2-1	CASNLAGKASGNNEQFF	TGTGCCAGCAATCTAGCCGGGAAGGCTAGCGGGAACAATGAGCAGTTCTTC
13	many	TRBV28	TRBD2	TRBJ2-7	CASRTSGTYEQYF	TGTGCCAGCAGGACTAGCGGGACCTACGAGCAGTACTTC
15	few	TRBV19	-	TRBJ1-1	CASSIAGGANTEAFF	TGTGCCAGTAGTATCGCAGGAGGGGCAAACACTGAAGCTTTCTTT
12	many	TRBV13	-	TRBJ2-1	CASSLDMNEQFF	TGTGCCAGCAGCCTGGACATGAATGAGCAGTTCTTC
14	many	TRBV7-2	TRBD1	TRBJ2-5	CASSNGQGGETQYF	TGTGCCAGCAGTAACGGACAGGGGGGAGAGACCCAGTACTTC
15	-	TRBV4-2	-	TRBJ2-7	CASSRGLLVGYEQYF	TGTGCCAGCAGCCGGGGACTTCTCGTGGGGTACGAGCAGTACTTC
15	many	TRBV12-3/TRBV12-4	-	TRBJ1-1	CASSFPASPSGEAFF	TGTGCCAGCAGTTTCCCTGCTTCTCCCTCGGGTGAAGCTTTCTTT
14	many	TRBV18	TRBD1	TRBJ2-3	CASSPLQGASTQYF	TGTGCCAGCTCACCTTTACAGGGGGCGAGTACGCAGTATTTT
14	-	TRBV20-1	-	TRBJ2-7	CSARPSLGAYEQYF	TGCAGTGCTCGCCCTTCTCTGGGCGCCTACGAGCAGTACTTC
13	few	TRBV7-2	-	TRBJ2-3	CASSWTNTDTQYF	TGTGCCAGCAGCTGGACAAACACAGATACGCAGTATTTT
14	many	TRBV18	-	TRBJ1-1	CASSQLGADTEAFF	TGTGCCAGCTCGCAGTTGGGGGCAGACACTGAAGCTTTCTTT
16	few	TRBV2	-	TRBJ2-2	CASLPGLVSNTGELFF	TGTGCCAGCCTTCCAGGCCTGGTTTCGAACACCGGGGAGCTGTTTTTT
16	many	TRBV28	-	TRBJ1-1	CASSLSPRSLNTEAFF	TGTGCCAGCAGTTTAAGCCCGAGGTCGCTGAACACTGAAGCTTTCTTT
17	-	TRBV6-5	TRBD2	TRBJ2-1	CASSYGKAGGLENEQFF	TGTGCCAGCAGTTATGGGAAGGCGGGGGGCCTAGAAAATGAGCAGTTCTTC
14	many	TRBV3-1	TRBD2	TRBJ2-7	CASSQAAGAYEQYF	TGTGCCAGCAGCCAAGCGGCGGGAGCTTACGAGCAGTACTTC
15	many	TRBV6-2/TRBV6-3	-	TRBJ2-5	CASSYSHSEGKTQYF	TGTGCCAGCAGTTACTCCCACTCCGAGGGAAAGACCCAGTACTTC
19	-	TRBV4-1	TRBD1	TRBJ2-1	CASSLTGTGGHQGYNEQFF	TGCGCCAGCAGTCTTACCGGGACAGGGGGTCATCAGGGCTACAATGAGCAGTTCTTC
16	-	TRBV7-9	-	TRBJ1-5	CASSLGDTNSNQPQHF	TGTGCCAGCAGCTTAGGGGACACGAATAGCAATCAGCCCCAGCATTTT
15	many	TRBV28	TRBD1	TRBJ2-7	CASRPPGQGFYEQYF	TGTGCCAGCAGGCCGCCGGGACAGGGATTCTACGAGCAGTACTTC
13	many	TRBV2	-	TRBJ1-1	CASSEWQNTEAFF	TGTGCCAGCAGTGAATGGCAGAACACTGAAGCTTTCTTT
16	many	TRBV6-1	TRBD1	TRBJ2-3	CASSRNRDRVGDTQYF	TGTGCCAGCAGTCGCAACCGGGACAGGGTTGGAGATACGCAGTATTTT